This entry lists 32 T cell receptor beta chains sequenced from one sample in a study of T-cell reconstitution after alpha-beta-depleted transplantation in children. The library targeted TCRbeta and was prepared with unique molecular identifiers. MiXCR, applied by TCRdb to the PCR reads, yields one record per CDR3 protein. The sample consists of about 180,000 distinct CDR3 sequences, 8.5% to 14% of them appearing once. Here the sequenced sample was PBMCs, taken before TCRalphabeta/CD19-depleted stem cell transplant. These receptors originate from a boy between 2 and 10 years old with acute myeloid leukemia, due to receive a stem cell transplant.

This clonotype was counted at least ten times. CDR3 protein: CASSQVGGYIQYF. The DNA for the CDR3 is TGCGCCAGCAGCCAAGTTGGGGGATACATTCAGTACTTC. The rearrangement joins TRBV4-1 to TRBJ2-4; D might be TRBD1 or TRBD2, each matching 5 bases. The CDR3 is 13 residues long. CDR1 and CDR2 from the germline V gene are MGHRA and YSYEKL. Deletions cut 1 base from V and 8 bases from J, with 9 bases between.

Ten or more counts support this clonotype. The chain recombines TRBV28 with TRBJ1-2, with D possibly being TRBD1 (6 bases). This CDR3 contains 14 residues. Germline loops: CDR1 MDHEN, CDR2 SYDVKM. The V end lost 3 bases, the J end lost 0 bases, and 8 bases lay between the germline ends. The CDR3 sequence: CASSFRGTNYGYTF. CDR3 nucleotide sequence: TGTGCCAGCAGTTTCAGGGGTACTAACTATGGCTACACCTTC.

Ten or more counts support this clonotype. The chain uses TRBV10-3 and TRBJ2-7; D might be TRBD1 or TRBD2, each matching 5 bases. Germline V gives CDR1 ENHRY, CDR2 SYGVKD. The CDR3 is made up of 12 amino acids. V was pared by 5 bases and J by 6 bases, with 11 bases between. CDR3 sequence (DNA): TGTGCCATCAGTCCTTCGGGGCTCGAGCAGTACGTC. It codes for CAISPSGLEQYV.

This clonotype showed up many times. The CDR3 spells CANSAVRITYEQYV. The CDR3 DNA sequence: TGCGCCAACTCGGCGGTCCGCATAACCTACGAGCAGTACGTC. This rearrangement joins TRBV10-1 to TRBJ2-7, with D unclear. The CDR3 runs to 14 residues. V was clipped by 10 bases and J by 2 bases, with 18 bases between them. The germline CDR1 and CDR2 sequences are WNHNN and SYGVQD (reference sequence).

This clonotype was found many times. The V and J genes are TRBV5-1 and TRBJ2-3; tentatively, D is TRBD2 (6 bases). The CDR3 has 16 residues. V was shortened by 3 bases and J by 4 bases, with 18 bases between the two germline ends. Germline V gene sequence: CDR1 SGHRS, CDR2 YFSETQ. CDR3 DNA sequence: TGCGCCAGCAGCTGGGGGGACGTTTTAGGGTCAGATACGCAGTATTTT. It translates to CASSWGDVLGSDTQYF.

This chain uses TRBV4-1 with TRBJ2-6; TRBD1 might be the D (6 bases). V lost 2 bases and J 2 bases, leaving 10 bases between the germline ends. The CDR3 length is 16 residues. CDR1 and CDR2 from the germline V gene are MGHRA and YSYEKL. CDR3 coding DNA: TGCGCCAGCAGCCAAATAACAGGGACTGGGGCCAACGTCCTGACTTTC. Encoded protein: CASSQITGTGANVLTF.

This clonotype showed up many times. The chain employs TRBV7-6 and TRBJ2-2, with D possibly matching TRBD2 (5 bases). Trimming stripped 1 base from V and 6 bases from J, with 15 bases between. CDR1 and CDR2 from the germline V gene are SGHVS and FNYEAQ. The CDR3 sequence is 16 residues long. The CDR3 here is CASSLEAGGGPGELFF. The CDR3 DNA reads TGTGCCAGCAGCTTAGAGGCGGGTGGAGGCCCCGGGGAGCTGTTTTTT.

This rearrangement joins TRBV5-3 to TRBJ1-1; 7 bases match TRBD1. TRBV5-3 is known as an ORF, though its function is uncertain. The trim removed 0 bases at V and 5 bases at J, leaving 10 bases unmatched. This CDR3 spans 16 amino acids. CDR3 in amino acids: CARSLGQGTLETEAFF. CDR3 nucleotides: TGTGCCAGAAGCTTGGGACAGGGAACCCTCGAGACTGAAGCTTTCTTT.

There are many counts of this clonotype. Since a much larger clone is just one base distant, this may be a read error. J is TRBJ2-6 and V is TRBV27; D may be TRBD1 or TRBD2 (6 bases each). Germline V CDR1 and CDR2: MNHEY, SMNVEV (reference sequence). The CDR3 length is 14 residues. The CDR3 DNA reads TGTGCCAGCAGTCGGGGGCCTGGGGCCAACTTCCTGACTTTC. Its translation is CASSRGPGANFLTF.

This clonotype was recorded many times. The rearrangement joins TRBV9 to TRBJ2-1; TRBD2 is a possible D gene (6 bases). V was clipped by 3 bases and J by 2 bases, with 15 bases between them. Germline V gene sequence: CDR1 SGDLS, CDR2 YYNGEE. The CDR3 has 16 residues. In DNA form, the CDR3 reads TGTGCCAGCAGCGCCAAATCAGGACTAACCTACAATGAGCAGTTCTTC. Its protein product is CASSAKSGLTYNEQFF. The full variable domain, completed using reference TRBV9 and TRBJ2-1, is DSGVTQTPKHLITATGQRVTLRCSPRSGDLSVYWYQQSLDQGLQFLIQYYNGEERAKGNILERFSAQQFPDLHSELNLSSLELGDSALYFCASSAKSGLTYNEQFFGPGTRLTVL.

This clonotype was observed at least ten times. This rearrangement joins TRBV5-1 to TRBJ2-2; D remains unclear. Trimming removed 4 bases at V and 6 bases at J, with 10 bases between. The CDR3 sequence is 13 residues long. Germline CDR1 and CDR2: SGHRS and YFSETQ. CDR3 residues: CASSAPMAGELFF. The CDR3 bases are TGCGCCAGCAGCGCCCCCATGGCCGGGGAGCTGTTTTTT.

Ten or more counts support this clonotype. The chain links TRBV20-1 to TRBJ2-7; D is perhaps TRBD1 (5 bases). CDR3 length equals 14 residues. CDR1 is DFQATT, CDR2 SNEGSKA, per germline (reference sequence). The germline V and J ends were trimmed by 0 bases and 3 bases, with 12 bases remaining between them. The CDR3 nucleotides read TGCAGTGCTAGAGATCTTAGCAGGGACTACGAGCAGTACTTC. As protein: CSARDLSRDYEQYF.

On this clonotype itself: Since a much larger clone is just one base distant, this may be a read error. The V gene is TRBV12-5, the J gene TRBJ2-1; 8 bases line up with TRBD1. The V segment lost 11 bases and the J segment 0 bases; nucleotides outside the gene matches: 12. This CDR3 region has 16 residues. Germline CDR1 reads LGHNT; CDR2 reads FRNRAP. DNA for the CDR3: TGTGCTGAATCCCTTGGGGGGACAGGCTCCTACAATGAGCAGTTCTTC. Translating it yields CAESLGGTGSYNEQFF.

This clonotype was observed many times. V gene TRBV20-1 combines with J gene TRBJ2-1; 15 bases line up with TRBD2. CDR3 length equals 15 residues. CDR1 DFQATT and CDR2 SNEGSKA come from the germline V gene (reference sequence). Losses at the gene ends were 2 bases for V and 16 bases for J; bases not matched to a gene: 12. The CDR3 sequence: CSARSGGLAGGTEFF. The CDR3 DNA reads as TGCAGTGCTAGATCGGGAGGACTAGCGGGAGGGACTGAATTCTTC.

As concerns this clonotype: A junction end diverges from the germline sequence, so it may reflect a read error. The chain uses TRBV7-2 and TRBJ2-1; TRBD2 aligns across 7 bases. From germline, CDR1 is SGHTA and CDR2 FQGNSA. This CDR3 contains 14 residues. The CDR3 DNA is TGTGTCAGCAGCTTAACGGGGGGTTACAATGAGCAGTTCTTC. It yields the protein CVSSLTGGYNEQFF.

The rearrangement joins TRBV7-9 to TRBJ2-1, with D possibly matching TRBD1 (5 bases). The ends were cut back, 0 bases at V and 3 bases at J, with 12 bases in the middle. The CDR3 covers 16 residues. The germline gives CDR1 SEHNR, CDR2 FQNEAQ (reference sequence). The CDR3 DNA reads TGTGCCAGCAGCTTAGCGGCAGGGCCCCTCTACAATGAGCAGTTCTTC. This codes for CASSLAAGPLYNEQFF.

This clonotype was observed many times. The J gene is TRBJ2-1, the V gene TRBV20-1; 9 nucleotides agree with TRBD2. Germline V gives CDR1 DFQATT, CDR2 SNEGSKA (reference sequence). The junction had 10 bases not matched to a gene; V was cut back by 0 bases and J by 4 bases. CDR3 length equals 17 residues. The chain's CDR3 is CSARDPRRTSEYNEQFF. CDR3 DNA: TGCAGTGCTAGAGATCCCAGGAGGACTAGCGAATACAATGAGCAGTTCTTC.

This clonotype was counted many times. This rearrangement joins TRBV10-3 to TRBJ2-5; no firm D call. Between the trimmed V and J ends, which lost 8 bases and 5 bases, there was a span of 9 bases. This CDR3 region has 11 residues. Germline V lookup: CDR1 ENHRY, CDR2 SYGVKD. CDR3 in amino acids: CAIGPGETQYF. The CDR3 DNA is TGTGCCATCGGGCCTGGGGAGACCCAGTACTTC.

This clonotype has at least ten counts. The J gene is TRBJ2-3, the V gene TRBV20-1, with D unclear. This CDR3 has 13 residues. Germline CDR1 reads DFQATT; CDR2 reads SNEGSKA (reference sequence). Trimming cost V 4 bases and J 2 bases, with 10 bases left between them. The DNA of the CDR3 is TGCAGTGCTACCAGGACGGACACAGATACGCAGTATTTT. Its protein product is CSATRTDTDTQYF.

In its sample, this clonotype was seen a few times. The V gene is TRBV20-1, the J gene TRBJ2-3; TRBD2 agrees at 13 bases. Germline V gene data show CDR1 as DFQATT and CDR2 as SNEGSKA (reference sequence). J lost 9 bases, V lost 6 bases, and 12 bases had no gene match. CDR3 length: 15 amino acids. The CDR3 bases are TGCAGTGCCCACATCGGACTAGCGGGAGCAAGGACGCAGTATTTT. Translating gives CSAHIGLAGARTQYF.

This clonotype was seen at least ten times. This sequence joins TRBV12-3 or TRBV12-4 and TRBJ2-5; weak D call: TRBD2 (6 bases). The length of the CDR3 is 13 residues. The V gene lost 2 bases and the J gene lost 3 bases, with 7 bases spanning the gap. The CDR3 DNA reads TGTGCCAGCAGTTTACGGGGGAAAGAGACCCAGTACTTC. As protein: CASSLRGKETQYF.

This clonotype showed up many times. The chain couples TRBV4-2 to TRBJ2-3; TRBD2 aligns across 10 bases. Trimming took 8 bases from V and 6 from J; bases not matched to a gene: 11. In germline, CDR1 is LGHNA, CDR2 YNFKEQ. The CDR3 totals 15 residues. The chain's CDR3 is CASLESGGAADTQYF. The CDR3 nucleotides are TGTGCCAGCCTAGAGAGCGGGGGGGCTGCTGATACGCAGTATTTT.

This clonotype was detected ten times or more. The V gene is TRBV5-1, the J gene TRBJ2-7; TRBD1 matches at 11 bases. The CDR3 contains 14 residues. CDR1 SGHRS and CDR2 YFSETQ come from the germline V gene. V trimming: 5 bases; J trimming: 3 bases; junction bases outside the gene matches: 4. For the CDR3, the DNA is TGCGCCAGCAGTCCCGGGACAGGGGGCTACGAGCAGTACTTC. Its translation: CASSPGTGGYEQYF.

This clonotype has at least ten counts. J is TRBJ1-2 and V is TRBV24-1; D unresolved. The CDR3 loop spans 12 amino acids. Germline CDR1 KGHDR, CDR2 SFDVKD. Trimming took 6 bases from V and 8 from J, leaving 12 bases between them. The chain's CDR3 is CATSRQDGGYTF. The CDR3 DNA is TGTGCCACCAGTAGGCAGGATGGGGGCTACACCTTC.

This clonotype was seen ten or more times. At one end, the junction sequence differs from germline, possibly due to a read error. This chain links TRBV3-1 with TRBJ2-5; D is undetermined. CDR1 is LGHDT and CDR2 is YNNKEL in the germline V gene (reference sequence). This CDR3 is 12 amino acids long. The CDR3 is CASSQAQGTQYF. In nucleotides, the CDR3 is TGTGCCAGCAGCCAGGCCCAAGGGACCCAGTACTTC.

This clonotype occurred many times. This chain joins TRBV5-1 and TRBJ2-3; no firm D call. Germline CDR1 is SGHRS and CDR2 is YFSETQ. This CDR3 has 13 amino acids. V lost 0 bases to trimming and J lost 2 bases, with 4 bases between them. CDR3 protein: CASSLGDTDTQYF. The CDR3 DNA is TGCGCCAGCAGCTTGGGGGACACAGATACGCAGTATTTT.

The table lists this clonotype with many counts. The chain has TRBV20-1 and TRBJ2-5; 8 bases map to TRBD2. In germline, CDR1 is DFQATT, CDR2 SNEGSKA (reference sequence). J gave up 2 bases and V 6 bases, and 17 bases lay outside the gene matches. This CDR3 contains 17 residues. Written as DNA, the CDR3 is TGCAGTGCCAGACGGGCCGGCGCGGGGGGATCACAAGAGACCCAGTACTTC. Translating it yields CSARRAGAGGSQETQYF.

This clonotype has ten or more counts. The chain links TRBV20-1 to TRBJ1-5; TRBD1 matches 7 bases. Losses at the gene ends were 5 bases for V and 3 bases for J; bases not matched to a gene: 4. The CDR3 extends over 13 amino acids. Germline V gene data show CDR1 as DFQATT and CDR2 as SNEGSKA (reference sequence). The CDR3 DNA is TGCAGTGCTCAAGGACAGGACAATCAGCCCCAGCATTTT. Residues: CSAQGQDNQPQHF.

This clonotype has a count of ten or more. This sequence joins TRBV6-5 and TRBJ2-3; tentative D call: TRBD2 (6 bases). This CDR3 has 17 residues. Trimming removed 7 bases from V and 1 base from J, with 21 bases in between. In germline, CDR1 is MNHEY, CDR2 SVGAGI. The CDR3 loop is CASMLGGVRDRTDTQYF. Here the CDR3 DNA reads TGTGCCAGCATGTTGGGGGGAGTCAGGGACCGCACAGATACGCAGTATTTT.

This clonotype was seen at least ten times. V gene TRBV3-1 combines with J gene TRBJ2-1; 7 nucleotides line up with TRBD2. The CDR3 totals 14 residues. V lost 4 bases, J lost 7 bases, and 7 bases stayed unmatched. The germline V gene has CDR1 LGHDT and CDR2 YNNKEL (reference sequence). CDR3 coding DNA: TGTGCCAGCAGCCCCGGACTAGTGGGGAATGAGCAGTTCTTC. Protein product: CASSPGLVGNEQFF.

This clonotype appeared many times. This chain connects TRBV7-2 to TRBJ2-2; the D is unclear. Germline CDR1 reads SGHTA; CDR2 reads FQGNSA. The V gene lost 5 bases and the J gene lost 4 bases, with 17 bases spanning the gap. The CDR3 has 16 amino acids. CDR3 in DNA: TGTGCCAGCAGCCCTACCCGGGTCAGTCCCACCGGGGAGCTGTTTTTT. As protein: CASSPTRVSPTGELFF. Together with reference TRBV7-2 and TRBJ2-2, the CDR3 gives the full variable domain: GAGVSQSPSNKVTEKGKDVELRCDPISGHTALYWYRQSLGQGLEFLIYFQGNSAPDKSGLPSDRFSAERTGGSVSTLTIQRTQQEDSAVYLCASSPTRVSPTGELFFGEGSRLTVL.

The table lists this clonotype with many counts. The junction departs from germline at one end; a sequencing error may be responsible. CDR3 nucleotide sequence: TGCATTGCTAGAGGGGACAGATTCTCTGGAAACACCATATATTTT. Residues: CIARGDRFSGNTIYF. V and J are TRBV20-1 and TRBJ1-3; 7 bases are a match to TRBD1. The CDR3 has 15 amino acids. The germline gives CDR1 DFQATT, CDR2 SNEGSKA (reference sequence).